The text below deals with one TCR beta chain. No antigen is known for it. This specimen comes from a study of OX40 agonist ivuxolimab in advanced cancers. Study context: A male proportion of around 86% was recorded, with mean age around 60 years and range about 23 to 90. Anti-PD-1, anti-PD-L1 or anti-CTLA-4 therapy given earlier was allowed, and around 40% had some. Whole-study findings and limits: Among T cells, CD8+ cells averaged more expanded clones than CD4+ cells.

TCRdb keeps only in-frame clones here, not all; method: immunoSEQ multiplex PCR. The table records roughly 90,000 clones, under 95% of them present only once. V dropped 4 bases and J dropped 7; count of bases not matched to a gene: 14. Germline CDR1 reads SGHTA; CDR2 reads FQGNSA. This CDR3 comprises 19 residues. The V call is TRBV7-2, the J call TRBJ2-1; TRBD2 matches at 15 bases. The sample here was CD4+ or CD8+ T cells sorted from blood, taken in a trial of the OX40 agonist ivuxolimab. This TCR was sampled from an adult with an advanced solid tumor such as melanoma, head and neck, liver or kidney cancer. The CDR3 loop is CASSSRRTSGRARRNEQFF. Here the CDR3 DNA reads TGTGCCAGCAGCTCCCGAAGGACTAGCGGGAGGGCCAGAAGGAATGAGCAGTTCTTC. Based on the CDR3 plus reference TRBV7-2 and TRBJ2-1, the full variable domain is GAGVSQSPSNKVTEKGKDVELRCDPISGHTALYWYRQSLGQGLEFLIYFQGNSAPDKSGLPSDRFSAERTGGSVSTLTIQRTQQEDSAVYLCASSSRRTSGRARRNEQFFGPGTRLTVL.